The T cell receptor (beta chain) under discussion was sequenced for a study of blood T cell repertoires in COVID-19. Overall study: COVID-19 samples, acute and convalescent, were from the United States, Italy and Spain. PBMCs, B-cell-depleted T cells, or T cells were the source of the cDNA or gDNA that made up the material.

The CDR3 consists of 15 residues. Germline V gene lookup returns CDR1 LGHDT and CDR2 YNNKEL (reference sequence). V shed 4 bases and J shed 0 bases, with 7 bases lying between them. Original handling: Scientists estimated how many nucleated cells there were by amplifying reference gene primers. Assay: immunoSEQ multiplex PCR; the TCRdb copy retains only in-frame clones and omits some. D and trimming were read from the DNA, whereas the V and J calls and clone size are those reported in that table. The sample shows more than 95,000 clones, approximately 90% of them seen only once. This sequence joins TRBV3-1 (or the pseudogene TRBV3-2) and TRBJ2-6; tentative D call: TRBD2 (5 bases). The sequence was obtained from a man aged 45-60 years with acute or convalescent COVID-19. The specimen was peripheral blood. The CDR3 DNA reads as TGTGCCAGCAGCCCGGGGATCTCTGGGGCCAACGTCCTGACTTTC. It translates to CASSPGISGANVLTF.